The rows below give T cell receptor beta chains drawn from one sample of a study of glioma-infiltrating T cells after dendritic cell vaccination. TCRdb keeps only in-frame clones here, not all; method: immunoSEQ multiplex PCR. The sample has tens of thousands of clones, 85% to 90% seen once; the top ten hold about 3.2%. This sample comprised blood, obtained before dendritic cell vaccination. The origin of the receptors is a human donor with glioblastoma. Each CDR3 is given with its conserved first and last residue. D genes are given only for firm matches. A clone size is listed for some rows: how often the clone was seen (once, few, many), or a class if it is expanded.

DNA: TGTGCCAGCAGATCCCCGGGGTTAAGGTACAATGAGCAGTTCTTC
CDR3: CASRSPGLRYNEQFF
J: TRBJ2-1
D: -
V: TRBV6-5
size: -

DNA: TGTGCCAGCAGCTTAAACAGGGGGCTGTCTGAAGCTTTCTTT
CDR3: CASSLNRGLSEAFF
J: TRBJ1-1
D: TRBD1
V: TRBV7-3
size: -

DNA: TGTGCCAGCAGCTTTAAGGGAAGACAGACCGCCTCTGGAAACACCATATATTTT
CDR3: CASSFKGRQTASGNTIYF
J: TRBJ1-3
D: -
V: TRBV7-8
size: -

DNA: TGTGCCAGTAGTATGGGACCCGGGGGAGATGAGCAGTTCTTC
CDR3: CASSMGPGGDEQFF
J: TRBJ2-1
D: -
V: TRBV19
size: -

DNA: TGCGCCAGCAGCTTTCGACTGGACACCGGGGAGCTGTTTTTT
CDR3: CASSFRLDTGELFF
J: TRBJ2-2
D: -
V: TRBV5-1
size: -

DNA: TGCGCCAGCAGCTCGCAGCCTCCGGAGGCTAATGAAAAACTGTTTTTT
CDR3: CASSSQPPEANEKLFF
J: TRBJ1-4
D: -
V: TRBV5-1
size: once

DNA: TGTGCCAGCAGCCTTGGACAGCCCGCCAAAAACATTCAGTACTTC
CDR3: CASSLGQPAKNIQYF
J: TRBJ2-4
D: -
V: TRBV7-3
size: -

DNA: TGTGCCAGCAGTGGGGGATACGGGACAGGGGGAGAGACCCAGTACTTC
CDR3: CASSGGYGTGGETQYF
J: TRBJ2-5
D: TRBD1
V: TRBV25-1
size: -

DNA: TGCGCCAGCAGCTTGCGGGGGGGCCTGAGTCATCGTGGCAATGAGCAGTTCTTC
CDR3: CASSLRGGLSHRGNEQFF
J: TRBJ2-1
D: TRBD2
V: TRBV5-1
size: -

DNA: TGCGCCAGCAGTCAATCGGGCCAGGGGGTCCCCTACGAGCAGTACTTC
CDR3: CASSQSGQGVPYEQYF
J: TRBJ2-7
D: TRBD1
V: TRBV23-1
size: -

DNA: TGTGCCAGCAGCTTGCTTGGGACAGGGGGCGGTCAGCCCCAGCATTTT
CDR3: CASSLLGTGGGQPQHF
J: TRBJ1-5
D: TRBD1
V: TRBV5-6
size: -

DNA: TGCGCCAGCAGCAGGCTGACTAGCGGGAGGGCCTCAGACAATGAGCAGTTCTTC
CDR3: CASSRLTSGRASDNEQFF
J: TRBJ2-1
D: TRBD2
V: TRBV5-1
size: -

DNA: TGTGCCAGCAGTGAAGGCAGGGGGCAAATTGAAAAACTGTTTTTT
CDR3: CASSEGRGQIEKLFF
J: TRBJ1-4
D: TRBD1
V: TRBV2
size: once

DNA: TGTGCCAGCGGGGGGGGGACTACCAACTACAATGAGCAGTTCTTC
CDR3: CASGGGTTNYNEQFF
J: TRBJ2-1
D: TRBD2
V: TRBV2
size: -

DNA: TGTGCCAGCAGATCCGGGACAGGGCCCTTATTCTTT
CDR3: CASRSGTGPLFF
J: TRBJ1-1
D: TRBD1
V: TRBV7-9
size: few

DNA: TGCGCCAGCAGTGAGGACATCTGGGGGGCTAACTATGGCTACACCTTC
CDR3: CASSEDIWGANYGYTF
J: TRBJ1-2
D: -
V: TRBV10-2
size: -

DNA: TGTGCCACCAGCAGAGGAGCTTTTAGCGGGAGTGAGTTT
CDR3: CATSRGAFSGSEF
J: TRBJ2-3
D: TRBD2
V: TRBV15
size: -